The text below deals with one TCR beta chain. Its target is unknown. This record belongs to a study of cytomegalovirus exposure and HLA in healthy donors. The wider study: The approximately 120 validation repertoires, a later analysis reported, used the same platform as the approximately 650 first-cohort repertoires.

Sequenced by immunoSEQ multiplex PCR; TCRdb stores in-frame clones only, minus some. The data contain under 400,000 clones, over 75% of them singletons. The CDR3 contains 18 residues. Germline CDR1 and CDR2: MGHRA and YSYEKL. Trimming pared 0 bases from V and 3 bases from J, leaving 17 bases between. Findings and caveats of the study: CMV antigen specificity of three CMV-associated chains was confirmed in vitro. According to the study, some 160 TCR beta chains were cytomegalovirus-associated.

This chain connects TRBV4-1 to TRBJ1-4; no firm D call. Source material: PBMCs. The sequence was obtained from a man aged 25-45 years in good health and CMV-seronegative. This chain's CDR3 is CASSQERIGSAANEKLFF. As DNA, the CDR3 is TGCGCCAGCAGCCAAGAAAGGATTGGGTCGGCGGCTAATGAAAAACTGTTTTTT.